A single sample is the source of the 6 T cell receptor beta chains below, sequenced in a study of blood T cell repertoires in COVID-19. Using immunoSEQ multiplex PCR, the repertoire was profiled, and TCRdb retains in-frame clones only, with some absent. Among some 110,000 clones listed, approximately 85% were seen once. Sequences were obtained from peripheral blood. All receptors derive from a woman of 80 years or more with COVID-19, enrolled during active disease.

The chain uses TRBV7-2 and TRBJ1-1; D is unclear. V was shortened by 5 bases and J by 3 bases, with 19 bases between the two germline ends. In germline, CDR1 is SGHTA, CDR2 FQGNSA. The CDR3 is made up of 16 amino acids. As DNA, the CDR3 is TGTGCCAGCAGCCTTGCCCCACAGAAGGTAGACACTGAAGCTTTCTTT. This gives the protein CASSLAPQKVDTEAFF.

V is TRBV3-1 (or the pseudogene TRBV3-2) and J is TRBJ2-7; 9 bases align to TRBD2. After removal of 6 bases from V and 0 bases from J, the junction contained 6 bases not matched to a gene. The CDR3 runs to 15 residues. Germline-derived CDR1 and CDR2 are LGHDT and YNNKEL (reference sequence). The DNA of the CDR3 is TGTGCCAGCAGGCAAAGTAGCGGGAGCTCCTACGAGCAGTACTTC. Amino acids: CASRQSSGSSYEQYF.

This sequence joins TRBV5-1 and TRBJ2-1; 8 bases line up with TRBD2. The germline V gene has CDR1 SGHRS and CDR2 YFSETQ. V lost 1 base, J lost 5 bases, and 8 bases stayed unmatched. The CDR3 length is 16 residues. The CDR3 reads CASSLSPSGYNNEQFF. CDR3 sequence (DNA): TGCGCCAGCAGCTTGTCACCTAGCGGGTATAACAATGAGCAGTTCTTC.

The rearrangement links TRBV6-2 or TRBV6-3 to TRBJ2-1; 8 bases match TRBD2. This CDR3 has 15 residues. The ends lost 5 bases at V and 0 bases at J; junction bases unmatched: 3. Germline lookup yields CDR1 MNHEY and CDR2 SVGEGT. CDR3 protein: CASSPGTSSYNEQFF. The CDR3 bases are TGTGCCAGCAGTCCGGGGACTAGCTCCTACAATGAGCAGTTCTTC.

The chain recombines TRBV28 with TRBJ2-3, with TRBD2 matching 9 bases. The CDR3 covers 15 residues. V shed 8 bases and J 3 bases; nucleotides not matched to a gene: 9. Germline values: CDR1 MDHEN, CDR2 SYDVKM. CDR3 sequence: CASGGGGSSTDTQYF. CDR3 DNA sequence: TGTGCCAGCGGCGGGGGGGGGAGTAGTACAGATACGCAGTATTTT.

The rearrangement links TRBV19 to TRBJ2-3; TRBD2 matches at 7 bases. CDR1 and CDR2 (germline): LNHDA, SQIVND (reference sequence). This CDR3 spans 13 amino acids. The V gene end was trimmed by 3 bases and the J gene end by 8 bases; junction bases not matched to a gene: 5. The CDR3 here is CASSMGEGPTQYF. The CDR3 coding sequence is TGTGCCAGTAGTATGGGGGAGGGCCCTACGCAGTATTTT.